The rows below give T cell receptor beta chains drawn from one sample of a study of identical twins. TCRdb processed the 5' RACE reads anew with MiXCR; each CDR3 protein has one entry. The sample has around 470,000 distinct CDR3 sequences, around 14% seen once. The same data also went into a second study, on yellow fever vaccine responses in identical twins.

The sequencing input was CD4+ T cells sorted from blood. The source is a woman aged 18-29 years in good health. CDR3s include the opening cysteine and the closing phenylalanine or tryptophan. Fields, in order: D gene, V gene, clone size, J gene, CDR3 protein, CDR3 DNA. A D gene is named only where the DNA matches it firmly. Clone size is not always given. Where it is, it says once, few, many or a class for expanded clones.

d_gene: .; v_gene: TRBV28; abundance: .; j_gene: TRBJ1-1; CDR3aa: CASSYQQDRTEAFF; CDR3nt: TGTGCCAGCAGTTATCAACAGGACAGAACTGAAGCTTTCTTT
d_gene: .; v_gene: TRBV5-1; abundance: .; j_gene: TRBJ2-7; CDR3aa: CASSLEDSTYEQYF; CDR3nt: TGCGCCAGCAGCTTGGAGGACTCCACCTACGAGCAGTACTTC
d_gene: TRBD1; v_gene: TRBV29-1; abundance: many; j_gene: TRBJ1-1; CDR3aa: CSVQQLVGQGGVAFF; CDR3nt: TGCAGCGTCCAACAATTGGTGGGACAGGGAGGAGTAGCTTTCTTT
d_gene: .; v_gene: TRBV29-1; abundance: many; j_gene: TRBJ1-2; CDR3aa: CSVEEYGYTF; CDR3nt: TGCAGCGTTGAGGAGTATGGCTACACCTTC
d_gene: .; v_gene: TRBV10-3; abundance: .; j_gene: TRBJ2-7; CDR3aa: CAISVLGGESYEQYF; CDR3nt: TGTGCCATCAGTGTCTTGGGCGGGGAGTCCTACGAGCAGTACTTC
d_gene: TRBD2; v_gene: TRBV6-2/TRBV6-3; abundance: .; j_gene: TRBJ2-5; CDR3aa: CASRRGLAGGPPETQYF; CDR3nt: TGTGCCAGCAGACGAGGACTAGCGGGAGGGCCACCAGAGACCCAGTACTTC
d_gene: .; v_gene: TRBV6-1; abundance: few; j_gene: TRBJ2-1; CDR3aa: CATTRGLEVYEQFF; CDR3nt: TGTGCCACCACCCGGGGCTTAGAGGTCTATGAGCAGTTCTTC
d_gene: TRBD2; v_gene: TRBV6-1; abundance: .; j_gene: TRBJ2-5; CDR3aa: CASSFGLAGTQYF; CDR3nt: TGTGCCAGCAGCTTTGGACTAGCGGGGACCCAGTACTTC
d_gene: TRBD2; v_gene: TRBV2; abundance: few; j_gene: TRBJ2-3; CDR3aa: CASGPRTSGGDTQYF; CDR3nt: TGTGCCAGCGGCCCCAGGACTAGCGGCGGCGATACGCAGTATTTT
d_gene: TRBD1; v_gene: TRBV10-3; abundance: few; j_gene: TRBJ2-3; CDR3aa: CAISVGTGQYF; CDR3nt: TGTGCCATCAGCGTGGGGACAGGGCAGTATTTT
d_gene: TRBD2; v_gene: TRBV28; abundance: .; j_gene: TRBJ2-1; CDR3aa: CASSFLAGDYNEQFF; CDR3nt: TGTGCCAGCAGTTTCCTAGCGGGTGACTACAATGAGCAGTTCTTC
d_gene: TRBD2; v_gene: TRBV20-1; abundance: .; j_gene: TRBJ2-7; CDR3aa: CSVIPSGYEQYF; CDR3nt: TGCAGTGTTATACCTAGCGGTTACGAGCAGTACTTC
d_gene: .; v_gene: TRBV6-1; abundance: .; j_gene: TRBJ2-7; CDR3aa: CASSTLSEGEQYF; CDR3nt: TGTGCCAGCAGTACCCTCTCCGAGGGCGAGCAGTACTTC
d_gene: TRBD2; v_gene: TRBV20-1; abundance: few; j_gene: TRBJ2-1; CDR3aa: CSASDLAGGNKQFF; CDR3nt: TGCAGTGCTAGTGACCTAGCGGGAGGGAACAAGCAGTTCTTC
d_gene: .; v_gene: TRBV4-3; abundance: .; j_gene: TRBJ1-4; CDR3aa: CASSQGEGEGEKLFF; CDR3nt: TGCGCCAGCAGCCAAGGGGAAGGGGAGGGTGAAAAACTGTTTTTT
d_gene: TRBD2; v_gene: TRBV7-2; abundance: .; j_gene: TRBJ2-5; CDR3aa: CASSFGLANQETQYF; CDR3nt: TGTGCCAGCAGCTTTGGACTAGCGAACCAAGAGACCCAGTACTTC
d_gene: TRBD2; v_gene: TRBV6-5; abundance: many; j_gene: TRBJ2-7; CDR3aa: CASSYRPSGRAPTEQYF; CDR3nt: TGTGCCAGCAGTTACCGACCTAGCGGGAGGGCCCCTACGGAGCAGTACTTC
d_gene: .; v_gene: TRBV2; abundance: .; j_gene: TRBJ2-1; CDR3aa: CASSRELSSYNEQFF; CDR3nt: TGTGCCAGCAGTCGAGAGCTTAGCTCCTACAATGAGCAGTTCTTC
d_gene: .; v_gene: TRBV4-3; abundance: .; j_gene: TRBJ2-7; CDR3aa: CASSQEVGIPYEQYF; CDR3nt: TGCGCCAGCAGCCAAGAGGTTGGCATCCCCTACGAGCAGTACTTC
d_gene: .; v_gene: TRBV6-5; abundance: many; j_gene: TRBJ2-7; CDR3aa: CASSHYDWYEQYF; CDR3nt: TGTGCCAGCAGTCACTATGACTGGTACGAGCAGTACTTC
d_gene: .; v_gene: TRBV6-1; abundance: .; j_gene: TRBJ2-1; CDR3aa: CASSRGVLNEQFF; CDR3nt: TGTGCCAGCAGTCGAGGGGTTCTCAATGAGCAGTTCTTC
d_gene: .; v_gene: TRBV12-3/TRBV12-4; abundance: many; j_gene: TRBJ2-7; CDR3aa: CASSQSSEQYF; CDR3nt: TGTGCCAGCAGCCAGAGCTCCGAGCAGTACTTC
d_gene: .; v_gene: TRBV21-1; abundance: few; j_gene: TRBJ1-1; CDR3aa: CASSKGQGAVGMNTEAFF; CDR3nt: TGTGCCAGCAGCAAAGGGCAGGGGGCGGTGGGGATGAACACTGAAGCTTTCTTT
d_gene: TRBD1; v_gene: TRBV20-1; abundance: few; j_gene: TRBJ2-7; CDR3aa: CSAGGQGVHEQYF; CDR3nt: TGCAGTGCTGGGGGACAGGGAGTTCACGAGCAGTACTTC
d_gene: TRBD1; v_gene: TRBV3-1; abundance: few; j_gene: TRBJ2-3; CDR3aa: CASSTTGQGSDTQYF; CDR3nt: TGTGCCAGCAGCACCACTGGACAGGGCTCAGATACGCAGTATTTT
d_gene: TRBD2; v_gene: TRBV18; abundance: .; j_gene: TRBJ2-7; CDR3aa: CASSQGLAGVDEQYF; CDR3nt: TGTGCCAGCTCACAAGGACTAGCGGGAGTGGACGAGCAGTACTTC
d_gene: .; v_gene: TRBV12-3/TRBV12-4; abundance: .; j_gene: TRBJ2-7; CDR3aa: CASSNSNEQYF; CDR3nt: TGTGCCAGCAGTAACTCAAACGAGCAGTACTTC
d_gene: .; v_gene: TRBV27; abundance: few; j_gene: TRBJ2-1; CDR3aa: CASSPPSGAGYNEQFF; CDR3nt: TGTGCCAGCAGTCCGCCTTCGGGAGCCGGTTACAATGAGCAGTTCTTC
d_gene: .; v_gene: TRBV28; abundance: .; j_gene: TRBJ2-7; CDR3aa: CASSSPGVSYEQYF; CDR3nt: TGTGCCAGCAGTTCACCGGGGGTCTCCTACGAGCAGTACTTC
d_gene: .; v_gene: TRBV28; abundance: few; j_gene: TRBJ2-7; CDR3aa: CASSYRGSERVSYEQYF; CDR3nt: TGTGCCAGCAGTTACAGAGGGTCAGAACGGGTCTCCTACGAGCAGTACTTC
d_gene: TRBD1; v_gene: TRBV6-1; abundance: few; j_gene: TRBJ2-5; CDR3aa: CASSGRTGGQETQYF; CDR3nt: TGTGCCAGCAGTGGCCGGACAGGGGGGCAAGAGACCCAGTACTTC
d_gene: .; v_gene: TRBV4-3; abundance: many; j_gene: TRBJ2-1; CDR3aa: CASSQGGDDEQFF; CDR3nt: TGCGCCAGCAGCCAAGGGGGAGATGATGAGCAGTTCTTC
d_gene: TRBD1; v_gene: TRBV14; abundance: few; j_gene: TRBJ2-7; CDR3aa: CASSPRTGSLSYEQYF; CDR3nt: TGTGCCAGCAGCCCGAGGACAGGGTCCCTCTCCTACGAGCAGTACTTC
d_gene: .; v_gene: TRBV4-2; abundance: .; j_gene: TRBJ2-5; CDR3aa: CASSHIYGGETQYF; CDR3nt: TGTGCCAGCAGCCACATCTACGGTGGGGAGACCCAGTACTTC
d_gene: TRBD2; v_gene: TRBV28; abundance: .; j_gene: TRBJ2-1; CDR3aa: CASTHRSGGVYNEQFF; CDR3nt: TGTGCCAGCACCCACAGAAGCGGGGGGGTGTACAATGAGCAGTTCTTC
d_gene: .; v_gene: TRBV2; abundance: few; j_gene: TRBJ2-1; CDR3aa: CATSYNEQFF; CDR3nt: TGTGCCACTAGCTACAATGAGCAGTTCTTC
d_gene: TRBD1; v_gene: TRBV7-8; abundance: .; j_gene: TRBJ2-1; CDR3aa: CASRRQGARVPYNEQFF; CDR3nt: TGTGCCAGCAGGCGCCAGGGGGCGCGTGTCCCCTACAATGAGCAGTTCTTC
d_gene: .; v_gene: TRBV15; abundance: few; j_gene: TRBJ2-1; CDR3aa: CATSRGRDEQFF; CDR3nt: TGTGCCACCAGCAGAGGACGGGATGAGCAGTTCTTC
d_gene: .; v_gene: TRBV12-3/TRBV12-4; abundance: .; j_gene: TRBJ2-1; CDR3aa: CASTNEGSSYNEQFF; CDR3nt: TGTGCCAGCACCAATGAGGGGAGCTCCTACAATGAGCAGTTCTTC
d_gene: .; v_gene: TRBV6-6; abundance: few; j_gene: TRBJ1-1; CDR3aa: CASTLGDTEAFF; CDR3nt: TGTGCCAGCACCCTCGGGGACACTGAAGCTTTCTTT
d_gene: TRBD2; v_gene: TRBV7-2; abundance: few; j_gene: TRBJ2-7; CDR3aa: CASSFTSGAYEQYF; CDR3nt: TGTGCCAGCAGCTTCACTAGCGGGGCCTACGAGCAGTACTTC
d_gene: .; v_gene: TRBV28; abundance: .; j_gene: TRBJ2-7; CDR3aa: CASIGQLYEQYF; CDR3nt: TGTGCCAGCATCGGTCAACTTTACGAGCAGTACTTC
d_gene: .; v_gene: TRBV24-1; abundance: many; j_gene: TRBJ2-3; CDR3aa: CATASSTDTQYF; CDR3nt: TGTGCCACCGCTAGCTCTACGGATACGCAGTATTTT
d_gene: TRBD2; v_gene: TRBV7-2; abundance: .; j_gene: TRBJ2-1; CDR3aa: CASSQSGAYNEQFF; CDR3nt: TGTGCCAGCAGCCAGAGCGGGGCCTACAATGAGCAGTTCTTC
d_gene: .; v_gene: TRBV9; abundance: .; j_gene: TRBJ2-5; CDR3aa: CASSVAGRIQETQYF; CDR3nt: TGTGCCAGCAGCGTAGCCGGACGGATCCAAGAGACCCAGTACTTC